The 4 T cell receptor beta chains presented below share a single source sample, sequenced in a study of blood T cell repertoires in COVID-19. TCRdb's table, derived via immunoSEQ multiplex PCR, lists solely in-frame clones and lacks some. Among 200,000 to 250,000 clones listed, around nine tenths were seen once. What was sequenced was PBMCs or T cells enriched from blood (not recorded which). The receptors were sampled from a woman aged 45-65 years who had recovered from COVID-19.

CDR3 DNA sequence: TGTGCCAGCAGTTTACTAGCGGGGCCTTACAATGAGCAGTTCTTC. This codes for CASSLLAGPYNEQFF. This chain connects TRBV27 to TRBJ2-1; 9 bases are a match to TRBD2. V lost 2 bases to trimming and J lost 4 bases; unmatched junction nucleotides: 3. Looked up from germline, CDR1 is MNHEY and CDR2 is SMNVEV (reference sequence). The CDR3 is 15 amino acids.

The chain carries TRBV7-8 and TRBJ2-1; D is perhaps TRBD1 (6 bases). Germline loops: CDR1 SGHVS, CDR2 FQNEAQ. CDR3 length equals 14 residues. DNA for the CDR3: TGTGGAGGGCTGAGGCAGGGGACCAGCAATGAGCAGTTCTTC. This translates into CGGLRQGTSNEQFF.

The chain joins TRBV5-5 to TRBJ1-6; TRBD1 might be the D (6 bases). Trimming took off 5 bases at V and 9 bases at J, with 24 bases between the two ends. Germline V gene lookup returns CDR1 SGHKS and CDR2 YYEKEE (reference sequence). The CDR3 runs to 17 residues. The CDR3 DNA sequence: TGTGCCAGCAGAAAGTCAGGGGATTTTTTATTAAGTTCACCCCTCCACTTT. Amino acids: CASRKSGDFLLSSPLHF.

The CDR3 here is CASSLGGRGGQETQYF. In nucleotides, the CDR3 is TGCGCCAGCAGCTTGGGAGGACGGGGGGGGCAAGAGACCCAGTACTTC. V and J are TRBV5-1 and TRBJ2-5; 8 nucleotides agree with TRBD2. V shed 0 bases and J 2 bases; nucleotides not matched to a gene: 6. The CDR3 is 16 residues long. Germline V CDR1 and CDR2: SGHRS, YFSETQ.